This T cell receptor (beta chain) was sequenced in a study of cytomegalovirus exposure and HLA in healthy donors. The donors were part of the validation cohort of over a hundred subjects. That cohort was separate from the first cohort, which comprised 670 or so subjects. Study conclusions and caveats: The study listed 164 cytomegalovirus-associated TCR beta chains.

The CDR3 contains 12 residues. Concerning this clone: The antigen is unknown.

Sequencing used immunoSEQ multiplex PCR; TCRdb keeps in-frame clones, though not all of them. Of hundreds of thousands of clones in the sample, about nine tenths were seen once. The rearrangement uses TRBV21-1 and TRBJ1-6. TRBV21-1 is deemed a pseudogene. The receptor's source is a young woman in good health and CMV-seronegative. Sequenced input: PBMCs. The CDR3 sequence is CASRTRNSPLHF. DNA for the CDR3: TGTGCCAGCAGAACCCGGAATTCACCCCTCCACTTT.